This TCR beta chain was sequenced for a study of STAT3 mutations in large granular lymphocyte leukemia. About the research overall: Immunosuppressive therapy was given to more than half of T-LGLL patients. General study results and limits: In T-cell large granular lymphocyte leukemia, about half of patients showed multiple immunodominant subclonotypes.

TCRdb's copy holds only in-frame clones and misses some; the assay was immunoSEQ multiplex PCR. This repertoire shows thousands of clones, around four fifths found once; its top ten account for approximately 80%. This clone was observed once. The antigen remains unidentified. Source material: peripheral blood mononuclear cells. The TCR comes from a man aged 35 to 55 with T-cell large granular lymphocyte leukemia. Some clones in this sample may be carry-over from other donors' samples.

The CDR3 DNA is TGTGCCTGGGCTCTAGCGGGAGCGGGGGAGACCCAGTACTTC. Protein: CAWALAGAGETQYF. This rearrangement joins TRBV30 to TRBJ2-5; 10 bases map to TRBD2. Germline values: CDR1 GTSNPN, CDR2 SVGIG (reference sequence). The CDR3 is 14 amino acids. After removal of 5 bases from V and 5 bases from J, the junction contained 8 bases not matched to a gene.